This T cell receptor (beta chain) was recovered during a study of beta chain features in type 1 diabetes (dated by TCRdb to between 2017 and 2018). At the level of the whole study: Patients and healthy donors did not differ in mean age, gender distribution, total cell number or subset yield. A total of around 110,000,000 sorted cells were examined across all samples, and RNA yield correlated strongly with the number of cells per subset. The study compared the TCRB repertoires of sorted circulating CD4+ T cell subsets in recently diagnosed type 1 diabetes patients with those in matched healthy donors. Whereas all 30 or so donors provided naive and central memory subsets, regulatory and stem cell-like memory subsets were isolated from just 8 patients and about 8 healthy donors. General study outcomes and caveats: Naive, central memory and regulatory TCRB repertoires appeared to be more similar among patients than among healthy donors. Shorter templates might be favored by PCR, yet because patient and control samples were amplified and corrected together, any such skew would affect both groups equally. At VDJ recombination sites, type 1 diabetes patients had fewer insertions and more deleted nucleotides, which implies abnormalities in thymic rearrangement. Type 1 diabetes patients showed a moderate but significant shortening of TCRB CDR3 length in all four CD4+ subsets. Because the HLA sub-analyses included only small numbers of individuals, any influence of HLA type on TCRB rearrangement was left unresolved. Because cDNA was sequenced instead of genomic DNA, highly expressing activated cells could be over-represented, though the groups showed no difference in activation or CD3 levels.

Trimming takes 5 bases from V and 10 bases from J, and the germline ends sit 18 bases apart. According to the germline V gene, CDR1 reads SGHTA and CDR2 reads FQGTGA. The CDR3 runs 14 amino acids, cysteine and phenylalanine included. The DNA shown is the 42-base CDR3, in frame from base 1. With respect to this clone: Its antigen is not yet known. The record has no base qualities; no much larger clone is one base away.

Each donor gave one peripheral blood draw, about 110 mL on average, collected into heparinised tubes. Naive, central memory, regulatory and stem cell-like memory CD4+ T cells were sorted on a BD FACSAria II using a panel including CD45RO, CCR7, CD25, CD127, CD95 and CD27. A purity above 95% was achieved for all sorted populations. PBMCs were isolated right away by Lymphoprep density gradient centrifugation and were stained directly, without culture. Samples were stained and sorted in pairs, with one healthy donor and one patient per experiment, so that batch effects were minimized. All of the isolated RNA was reverse transcribed with the High Capacity cDNA Reverse Transcription Kit, so expressed TCRB transcripts were sequenced. Naive, central memory and regulatory T cell samples underwent deep immunoSEQ sequencing, averaging about 3.57 million total reads per sample. Sorted cells were lysed in RLT buffer, and RNA was extracted using DNase-treated RNeasy Micro or Mini kits according to cell number. To prevent cross-contamination, each cell subset was processed individually, whereas patient and healthy donor samples were processed jointly. TCRB sequences were amplified from cDNA with the immunoSEQ multiplex PCR, producing 87-bp fragments spanning the CDR3 region. The amplicons were sequenced using the Illumina HiSeq platform. On the authors' methods: PCR bias was corrected computationally using synthetic template baselines, and reads within Hamming distance 2 were collapsed, with unmergeable singletons discarded. Reads were aligned to IMGT to assign V, D and J genes, CDR3 length, and insertions or deletions at six rearrangement sites. Within each subset, clonotype counts were normalized to sorted cell number, and only after that were true diversity and Gini coefficients computed with the tcR R package. The overlap coefficient, calculated on TCRB nucleotide sequences, was used to measure repertoire sharing. As a proxy for the pre-selection repertoire, out-of-frame TCRB sequences from naive cells were analyzed. This is the immuneACCESS table as TCRdb keeps it, with only in-frame sequences that have V and J called. A part of the clones is gone; compared with another copy, unresolved V genes explain less than half, and the rest is unexplained. V and J calls and clone size follow that table, whereas D and trimming were derived from the DNA. The sample table contains some 900,000 clones; only one count was recorded for about 17% of them. The ten biggest clones cover 0.023% of the sample.

The V and J genes are TRBV7-3 and TRBJ2-1; the D element might be TRBD1 or TRBD2, as each aligns at 5 bases. This clonotype was obtained from a woman between 18 and 29 years old in good health. Sequenced material: naive CD4+ T cells from blood. Read against the paper, the sample's cell subset or site label means: true naive CD4+ T cells. The DNA sequence is given as TGTGCCAGCAGCCCTGGGGGATCCGAACAGGAGCAGTTCTTC. The translation is CASSPGGSEQEQFF. Full variable domain (CDR3 extended with the reference TRBV7-3 and TRBJ2-1 proteins): GAGVSQTPSNKVTEKGKYVELRCDPISGHTALYWYRQSLGQGPEFLIYFQGTGAADDSGLPNDRFFAVRPEGSVSTLKIQRTERGDSAVYLCASSPGGSEQEQFFGPGTRLTVL.